The rows below give T cell receptor beta chains drawn from one sample of a study of identical twins. Each CDR3 protein gets one entry after TCRdb re-called the 5' RACE reads with MiXCR. The top ten clones hold 2.5% to 3.5% of a sample with a few hundred thousand distinct CDR3 sequences, around 9.6% of them seen once. The data also belong to a second study, concerning yellow fever vaccine responses in identical twins.

The source material was PBMCs. Receptor source: a woman younger than 35 in good health. Both conserved end residues are part of each CDR3. D genes are given only for firm matches. Some rows mark clone size as missing; the rest say once, few, many or name a class of expanded clone.

>NA|TRBV28|few|TRBJ1-2
TGTGCCAGCAAAATACCGACGGCTGGCTACACCTTC
CASKIPTAGYTF
>NA|TRBV7-9|NA|TRBJ2-2
TGTGCCAGCAGTCCCCCCGGGGGCCTCAACACCGGGGAGCTGTTTTTT
CASSPPGGLNTGELFF
>NA|TRBV3-1|NA|TRBJ1-5
TGTGCCAGCAGCCAAGGGCCCAGCAATCAGCCCCAGCATTTT
CASSQGPSNQPQHF
>NA|TRBV6-2/TRBV6-3|few|TRBJ1-5
TGTGCCAGCAGTGATTGGGGTCAGCCCCAGCATTTT
CASSDWGQPQHF
>TRBD1|TRBV29-1|NA|TRBJ2-7
TGCAGCGTTATACAGGGGATATACGAGCAGTACTTC
CSVIQGIYEQYF
>NA|TRBV28|few|TRBJ1-2
TGTGCCAGCAGTCTGTCAGACGGGGACTATGGCTACACCTTC
CASSLSDGDYGYTF
>NA|TRBV7-2|many|TRBJ2-7
TGTGCCAGCAGCTTAATGGCGGGCAACTACGAGCAGTACTTC
CASSLMAGNYEQYF
>TRBD2|TRBV30|NA|TRBJ2-2
TGTGCCTGTGTTAGAAGGGTAGCGGGAGCCACCGGGGAGCTGTTTTTT
CACVRRVAGATGELFF
>NA|TRBV20-1|many|TRBJ1-1
TGCAGTGCTAGAGAGACAGGAGCAAACACTGAAGCTTTCTTT
CSARETGANTEAFF
>NA|TRBV6-1|NA|TRBJ2-5
TGTGCCAGCTGCCCGTCGGGGGAGACCCAGTACTTC
CASCPSGETQYF
>NA|TRBV29-1|once|TRBJ2-2
TGCAGCGTTGGGAGCGGTTACACCGGGGAGCTGTTTTTT
CSVGSGYTGELFF
>TRBD1|TRBV23-1|NA|TRBJ2-3
TGCGCCAGCAGTCAATCGAAAGAGTCCTCGGGGACAGTAAGCACAGATACGCAGTATTTT
CASSQSKESSGTVSTDTQYF
>TRBD2|TRBV12-3/TRBV12-4|many|TRBJ2-7
TGTGCCAGCAGTCCTCTTACAGCGGGGGACTACGAGCAGTACTTC
CASSPLTAGDYEQYF
>NA|TRBV5-1|many|TRBJ2-7
TGCGCCAGCGGAGGGACGGGACTCTACGAGCAGTACTTC
CASGGTGLYEQYF
>TRBD1|TRBV29-1|many|TRBJ2-1
TGCAGCGTAGCCCGACAGGGGGCGGGCGAGCAGTTCTTC
CSVARQGAGEQFF
>TRBD1|TRBV28|few|TRBJ1-5
TGTGCCAGCAGTCCCTCGGGACAGATAAATCAGCCCCAGCATTTT
CASSPSGQINQPQHF
>NA|TRBV7-2|NA|TRBJ2-7
TGTGCCAGCAGCTTAGGGTCCATCTACGAGCAGTACTTC
CASSLGSIYEQYF
>TRBD1|TRBV27|once|TRBJ2-7
TGTGCCAGCAGTGATAGACAGGGCTACGAGCAGTACTTC
CASSDRQGYEQYF
>NA|TRBV11-3|NA|TRBJ2-3
TGTGCCAGCAGCTTACTCACGGGAAGATCCACAGATACGCAGTATTTT
CASSLLTGRSTDTQYF
>TRBD2|TRBV29-1|few|TRBJ2-3
TGCAGCGTTGCGCGGGGGGGCTCGGATACGCAGTATTTT
CSVARGGSDTQYF
>NA|TRBV11-2|NA|TRBJ2-4
TGTGCCAGCAGCTCTTCGACTGCCATAGCCAAAAACATTCAGTACTTC
CASSSSTAIAKNIQYF
>TRBD1|TRBV24-1|few|TRBJ2-3
TGTGCCATTCCGACAGGGGCTAGCACAGATACGCAGTATTTT
CAIPTGASTDTQYF
>NA|TRBV5-4|NA|TRBJ2-3
TGTGCCAGCAGCCCTTCCGGGACTCCTCACACAGATACGCAGTATTTT
CASSPSGTPHTDTQYF
>NA|TRBV12-3/TRBV12-4|many|TRBJ2-7
TGTGCCAGCACTTGGGGTCTACCCATCTCCGAGCAGTACTTC
CASTWGLPISEQYF
>TRBD2|TRBV6-2/TRBV6-3|NA|TRBJ2-1
TGTGCCAGCAGTTACTCCGGCGGGGGGGCCCGGCATGAGCAGTTCTTC
CASSYSGGGARHEQFF
>NA|TRBV6-6|few|TRBJ2-3
TGTGCCAGCTACCCCGGAGAAAATACGCAGTATTTT
CASYPGENTQYF
>NA|TRBV12-3/TRBV12-4|many|TRBJ1-1
TGTGCCAGCAGTTTGAGGACATCTGGGGGGGGTACTGAAGCTTTCTTT
CASSLRTSGGGTEAFF
>NA|TRBV3-1|NA|TRBJ2-7
TGTGCCAGCAGCCAGAGAAGGGGGGGCAGAGGAGCCTACGAGCAGTACTTC
CASSQRRGGRGAYEQYF
>NA|TRBV13|many|TRBJ2-5
TGTGCCAGCAGCTTAGCTCGGGGCCCAACTAGCCAGGAGACCCAGTACTTC
CASSLARGPTSQETQYF
>TRBD2|TRBV3-1|many|TRBJ2-7
TGTGCCAGCAGTGCTACCGGGACTAGCGGCGAGCAGTACTTC
CASSATGTSGEQYF
>TRBD1|TRBV20-1|NA|TRBJ1-4
TGCAGTGCTAGGGGGGACAGAAATGAAAAACTGTTTTTT
CSARGDRNEKLFF
>NA|TRBV5-6|NA|TRBJ1-6
TGTGCCAGCAGCTTTTCCTGGGCCCTCACCCTCCACTTT
CASSFSWALTLHF
>NA|TRBV5-1|NA|TRBJ2-1
TGCGCCAGCAGCTTGTGGGACCCGCTGTCCTACAATGAGCAGTTCTTC
CASSLWDPLSYNEQFF
>TRBD1|TRBV15|many|TRBJ2-3
TGTGCCACCAGTCCTCCCCGGACAGGGGTTGTGGATACGCAGTATTTT
CATSPPRTGVVDTQYF
>TRBD2|TRBV12-3/TRBV12-4|NA|TRBJ2-5
TGTGCCAGCAGTCCTCGGACTAGCGGGAGGGCCAGAGAGACCCAGTACTTC
CASSPRTSGRARETQYF
>TRBD2|TRBV6-2/TRBV6-3|few|TRBJ2-1
TGTGCCACGTTACGGCTAGCGGGAGGATTTCCCCCCAGTGAGCAGTTCTTC
CATLRLAGGFPPSEQFF
>TRBD1|TRBV5-4|NA|TRBJ2-3
TGTGCCAGCAGCTTACCTGGACAGGGTCGGGTGAGAGAGGGGCAGTATTTT
CASSLPGQGRVREGQYF
>TRBD1|TRBV6-1|few|TRBJ2-7
TGTGCCAGCAGAAGGGACAGGCCCTCCTACGAGCAGTACTTC
CASRRDRPSYEQYF
>TRBD2|TRBV11-2|NA|TRBJ2-1
TGTGCCAGCAGCTTCCGGGCGGGGGGGACCCCGACGTCCAATGAGCAGTTCTTC
CASSFRAGGTPTSNEQFF
>TRBD2|TRBV11-2|many|TRBJ2-1
TGTGCCAGCAGCTTAGAGTCCCCGGTACTAGCGGGGAACAATGAGCAGTTCTTC
CASSLESPVLAGNNEQFF
>NA|TRBV27|many|TRBJ2-2
TGTGCCAGCAGTTTGTTGGGGGGATCAACCGGGGAGCTGTTTTTT
CASSLLGGSTGELFF
>NA|TRBV5-1|many|TRBJ2-1
TGCGCCAGCAGCTTTGGCGGGATGGGACGCAATGAGCAGTTCTTC
CASSFGGMGRNEQFF
>NA|TRBV5-1|many|TRBJ2-1
TGCGCCAGCAATGCGCAAAACGAGGGCCTGGGTGAGCAGTTCTTC
CASNAQNEGLGEQFF
>NA|TRBV7-9|few|TRBJ2-2
TGTGCCAGCAGCTTCGAGACGCTGTTTTTT
CASSFETLFF
>NA|TRBV12-5|few|TRBJ2-1
TGTGCTAGTGGTTTGTCACTCATAAATGAGCAGTTCTTC
CASGLSLINEQFF
>NA|TRBV29-1|NA|TRBJ2-1
TGCAGCGTTGTGTGGCAGAGCTCCTACAATGAGCAGTTCTTC
CSVVWQSSYNEQFF
>NA|TRBV28|many|TRBJ1-4
TGTGCCAGCAGTTTATATGAGGGTGAACTGTTTTTT
CASSLYEGELFF
>NA|TRBV6-2/TRBV6-3|many|TRBJ2-3
TGTGCCAGCAGGAAACCCTCAAGCACAGATACGCAGTATTTT
CASRKPSSTDTQYF
>NA|TRBV7-8|NA|TRBJ2-7
TGTGCCAGCAGCTTATCTAGCACCAACGAGCAGTACTTC
CASSLSSTNEQYF
>NA|TRBV20-1|NA|TRBJ2-7
TGCAGTAGCATCGTACGGGGACCAAACTACGAGCAGTACTTC
CSSIVRGPNYEQYF
>NA|TRBV7-3|few|TRBJ2-1
TGTGCCAGCAGCTTAGATCACAGCTTGAGAGAGCAGTTCTTC
CASSLDHSLREQFF
>TRBD2|TRBV11-2|NA|TRBJ2-7
TGTGCCAGCAGCTTCGGACTAGCGGGAGACGGCCGGGACGAGCAGTACTTC
CASSFGLAGDGRDEQYF
>NA|TRBV12-3/TRBV12-4|many|TRBJ2-3
TGTGCCAGCAGTTTTGGGCTTAACACAGATACGCAGTATTTT
CASSFGLNTDTQYF
>TRBD1|TRBV5-1|few|TRBJ1-1
TGCGCCAGCAGCTTCGGGACAGCAGCTGAAGCTTTCTTT
CASSFGTAAEAFF
>TRBD1|TRBV24-1|many|TRBJ2-1
TGTGCCACCAGTGACACAGGGGGCGCCTACAATGAGCAGTTCTTC
CATSDTGGAYNEQFF